The 31 T cell receptor beta chains below all came from one sample that was sequenced in a study of T cell responses to AZD1222 COVID-19 vaccine. TCRdb's copy holds only in-frame clones and misses some; the assay was immunoSEQ multiplex PCR. The table shows 92,000 or so clones, with about 89% occurring only once. Specimen: peripheral blood, collected 28 days after the second AZD1222 dose. Source of these receptors: an adult who received the AZD1222 COVID-19 vaccine.

The V and J genes are TRBV5-6 and TRBJ1-1, with D possibly TRBD1 on 6 matching bases. This CDR3 contains 16 residues. Trimming shortened V by 4 bases and J by 4 bases, and 20 bases separated the two germline ends. From germline, CDR1 is SGHDT and CDR2 YYEEEE. CDR3 DNA: TGTGCCAGCAGCCTACCCCCCTCAGGGGTGGGCACTGAAGCTTTCTTT. This gives the protein CASSLPPSGVGTEAFF.

This rearrangement joins TRBV10-3 to TRBJ2-3; D is unresolved. V lost 0 bases and J 2 bases, leaving 9 bases between the germline ends. Germline lookup yields CDR1 ENHRY and CDR2 SYGVKD. The CDR3 length is 15 residues. As DNA, the CDR3 is TGTGCCATCAGTGAGTCGAGTGGATTCACAGATACGCAGTATTTT. It yields the protein CAISESSGFTDTQYF.

This clone was counted between two and nine times. This rearrangement joins TRBV6-5 to TRBJ2-5; the match to TRBD2 covers 14 bases. CDR3 length: 15 residues. J was trimmed by 5 bases and V by 6 bases; bases with no gene match: 5. Germline assignment: CDR1 MNHEY and CDR2 SVGAGI. CDR3 in amino acids: CASSGLAGGEETQYF. In nucleotides, the CDR3 is TGTGCCAGCAGCGGACTAGCGGGGGGTGAGGAGACCCAGTACTTC.

This sequence joins TRBV11-2 and TRBJ2-5; 10 bases are a match to TRBD2. The germline CDR1 and CDR2 sequences are SGHAT and FQNNGV. The CDR3 totals 15 residues. J lost 5 bases, V lost 4 bases, and 7 bases had no gene match. CDR3 sequence: CASSSSGTSDETQYF. The CDR3, as DNA: TGTGCCAGCAGCTCTTCCGGGACTAGCGATGAGACCCAGTACTTC.

The chain employs TRBV19 and TRBJ1-1; unclear D gene. CDR3 length equals 13 residues. Trimming removed 10 bases from V and 1 base from J, with 13 bases in between. Germline CDR1 LNHDA, CDR2 SQIVND (reference sequence). The CDR3 protein is CATRKLSNTEAFF. CDR3 DNA: TGTGCCACCAGGAAGTTATCGAACACTGAAGCTTTCTTT.

This chain connects TRBV19 to TRBJ1-3; perhaps TRBD1 as D (6 bases). Germline V gives CDR1 LNHDA, CDR2 SQIVND (reference sequence). Trimming shortened V by 0 bases and J by 0 bases, and 12 bases separated the two germline ends. CDR3 length: 17 amino acids. CDR3: CASSIDGQPISGNTIYF. The CDR3 DNA reads TGTGCCAGTAGTATAGATGGACAGCCCATCTCTGGAAACACCATATATTTT. The complete variable domain, with remaining parts taken from reference TRBV19 and TRBJ1-3, reads DGGITQSPKYLFRKEGQNVTLSCEQNLNHDAMYWYRQDPGQGLRLIYYSQIVNDFQKGDIAEGYSVSREKKESFPLTVTSAQKNPTAFYLCASSIDGQPISGNTIYFGEGSWLTVV.

This clone was detected once. Germline is not matched at one junction end, which may reflect a read error. This sequence joins TRBV18 and TRBJ1-2; the D gene is possibly TRBD1 (6 bases). The CDR3 loop spans 15 amino acids. CDR1 and CDR2 (germline): KGHSH, LQKENI. CDR3 DNA sequence: TGTGCCAGCTCGCCACAGGGTCCCGGTCCCTATGGCTACACCTTC. Amino acid sequence: CASSPQGPGPYGYTF. Using reference TRBV18 and TRBJ1-2 for the parts outside the CDR3, the full variable domain is NAGVMQNPRHLVRRRGQEARLRCSPMKGHSHVYWYRQLPEEGLKFMVYLQKENIIDESGMPKERFSAEFPKEGPSILRIQQVVRGDSAAYFCASSPQGPGPYGYTFGSGTRLTVV.

The rearrangement uses TRBV3-1 (or the pseudogene TRBV3-2) and TRBJ1-2; TRBD1 might be the D (6 bases). V lost 1 base to trimming and J lost 5 bases, with 14 bases between them. There are 15 residues in the CDR3. Germline V gene lookup returns CDR1 LGHDT and CDR2 YNNKEL (reference sequence). CDR3 amino acids: CASSQVFIRGYGYTF. CDR3 DNA sequence: TGTGCCAGCAGCCAAGTATTCATCAGGGGATATGGCTACACCTTC.

In regard to this clone: One junction end disagrees with the germline gene, perhaps due to a read error. The chain is built from TRBV7-7 and TRBJ1-3, with a possible D match to TRBD1 (6 bases). The CDR3 contains 16 residues. Germline loops: CDR1 SSHAT, CDR2 FNYEAQ (reference sequence). This CDR3 reads CASSPGRRGSGNTIYF. DNA for the CDR3: TGTGCTAGCAGCCCGGGTCGCAGGGGCTCTGGAAACACCATATATTTT.

The CDR3: CASSQPTRTGEQFF. The CDR3 DNA reads TGCGCCAGCAGCCAACCGACCCGTACCGGTGAGCAGTTCTTC. The rearrangement joins TRBV4-1 to TRBJ2-1; unclear D gene. Trimming left V 2 bases short and J 9 bases short, with 14 bases between. CDR1 is MGHRA and CDR2 is YSYEKL in the germline V gene. There are 14 residues in the CDR3.

CDR3 coding DNA: TGTGCCAGCAGGTCCCCGGGAAACCCGAGCTACACCTTC. Amino acids: CASRSPGNPSYTF. The chain links TRBV5-4 to TRBJ1-2, with no clear D. The V gene lost 5 bases and the J gene lost 9 bases, with 17 bases spanning the gap. The CDR3 is 13 residues long. Looked up from germline, CDR1 is SGHNT and CDR2 is YYREEE (reference sequence). Supplemented by reference TRBV5-4 and TRBJ1-2, the full variable domain reads ETGVTQSPTHLIKTRGQQVTLRCSSQSGHNTVSWYQQALGQGPQFIFQYYREEENGRGNFPPRFSGLQFPNYSSELNVNALELDDSALYLCASRSPGNPSYTFGSGTRLTVV.

This clone was observed a handful of times. In DNA form, the CDR3 reads TGTGCCACCACGGTGGGGAGCGGGGAACGCACCGGGGAGCTGTTTTTT. Encoded protein: CATTVGSGERTGELFF. The V call is TRBV6-6, the J call TRBJ2-2, with 7 bases identical to TRBD2. Germline V gives CDR1 MNHNY, CDR2 SVGAGI (reference sequence). The V gene end was trimmed by 10 bases and the J gene end by 4 bases; junction bases not matched to a gene: 15. The CDR3 runs to 16 residues.

The chain uses TRBV7-3 and TRBJ1-5; D might be TRBD1 (6 bases). The CDR3 has 15 amino acids. Germline assignment: CDR1 SGHTA and CDR2 FQGTGA. Trimming stripped 1 base from V and 7 bases from J, with 14 bases between. CDR3 sequence: CASSLRGLRIQPQHF. CDR3 sequence (DNA): TGTGCCAGCAGCTTAAGGGGGCTCCGTATCCAGCCCCAGCATTTT.

The V call is TRBV19, the J call TRBJ2-2; 9 bases are shared with TRBD1. The V gene's germline CDR1 is LNHDA and CDR2 SQIVND (reference sequence). The CDR3 extends over 14 amino acids. V trimming: 11 bases; J trimming: 4 bases; junction bases outside the gene matches: 8. The CDR3 loop reads CASGTGPATGELFF. CDR3 coding DNA: TGTGCCTCCGGGACAGGGCCGGCCACCGGGGAGCTGTTTTTT. The entire variable domain, with the rest obtained from reference TRBV19 and TRBJ2-2, is as follows: DGGITQSPKYLFRKEGQNVTLSCEQNLNHDAMYWYRQDPGQGLRLIYYSQIVNDFQKGDIAEGYSVSREKKESFPLTVTSAQKNPTAFYLCASGTGPATGELFFGEGSRLTVL.

This clone was detected a few times. CDR3: CASSVEQVDTEAFF. In nucleotides, the CDR3 is TGTGCCAGCAGCGTAGAACAGGTTGACACTGAAGCTTTCTTT. This chain uses TRBV9 with TRBJ1-1, with D possibly TRBD1 on 5 matching bases. Trimming cost V 0 bases and J 3 bases, with 9 bases left between them. CDR1 SGDLS and CDR2 YYNGEE come from the germline V gene. CDR3 length equals 14 residues.

The genes are TRBV14 and TRBJ1-2; D perhaps matches TRBD1 (5 bases). The CDR3 is 14 residues long. Germline CDR1 SGHDN, CDR2 FVKESK. V dropped 2 bases and J dropped 5 bases, with 12 bases sitting between them. For the CDR3, the DNA is TGTGCCAGCAGCCAATTGACAGTGCTATATGGCTACACCTTC. Residues: CASSQLTVLYGYTF.

This sequence joins TRBV27 and TRBJ1-1; 7 positions match TRBD1. This CDR3 contains 14 residues. Trimming removed 5 bases from V and 10 bases from J; junction bases left unmatched: 13. Per germline, CDR1 MNHEY and CDR2 SMNVEV (reference sequence). CDR3 nucleotides: TGTGCCAGCAGTCCTTTAGGGAGGGGGCCTCTAGCTTTCTTT. It specifies CASSPLGRGPLAFF.

The CDR3 loop reads CASSLSYGYTF. CDR3 sequence (DNA): TGTGCCAGCAGTTTATCATATGGCTACACCTTC. The V call is TRBV28, the J call TRBJ1-2, with D unclear. Germline V gene data show CDR1 as MDHEN and CDR2 as SYDVKM. Trimming took 1 base from V and 5 from J, leaving 2 bases between them. The CDR3 spans 11 residues.

This rearrangement joins TRBV19 to TRBJ1-5, with 9 bases identical to TRBD1. This CDR3 region has 17 residues. CDR1 is LNHDA, CDR2 SQIVND, per germline (reference sequence). J lost 7 bases, V lost 3 bases, and 13 bases had no gene match. As DNA, the CDR3 is TGTGCCAGTAGTATTCTAGTGGCACAGGGGGCCTGGCAGCCCCAGCATTTT. Translated, it gives CASSILVAQGAWQPQHF.

This clone was observed a single time. The J gene is TRBJ2-7, the V gene TRBV5-1; D is unresolved. The CDR3 covers 16 residues. Trimming shortened V by 1 base and J by 2 bases, and 16 bases separated the two germline ends. From germline, CDR1 is SGHRS and CDR2 YFSETQ. The CDR3 loop is CASSLTASLKPYEQYF. The CDR3 DNA reads as TGCGCCAGCAGCTTGACGGCGTCCCTAAAACCCTACGAGCAGTACTTC.

This sequence joins TRBV5-5 and TRBJ1-1; no definite D call. The germline V gene encodes CDR1 SGHKS and CDR2 YYEKEE (reference sequence). Deletions cut 0 bases from V and 2 bases from J, with 8 bases between. This CDR3 contains 14 residues. The CDR3 spells CASSLVSRNTEAFF. The CDR3 nucleotides are TGTGCCAGCAGCTTGGTTTCCAGAAACACTGAAGCTTTCTTT.

The rearrangement joins TRBV10-3 to TRBJ2-5; 7 bases fit TRBD1. V lost 5 bases, J lost 1 base, and 1 base stayed unmatched. Looked up from germline, CDR1 is ENHRY and CDR2 is SYGVKD. The CDR3 runs 13 residues. CDR3 nucleotides: TGTGCCATCAGTTGGGACAGCCAAGAGACCCAGTACTTC. It specifies CAISWDSQETQYF.

This chain uses TRBV6-5 with TRBJ1-1; D call uncertain. Germline V gives CDR1 MNHEY, CDR2 SVGAGI. V was clipped by 6 bases and J by 2 bases, with 16 bases between them. The CDR3 sequence is 15 residues long. The CDR3, as DNA: TGTGCCAGCAGCTTCGCGGACGGACCAAACACTGAAGCTTTCTTT. This sequence encodes CASSFADGPNTEAFF.

This chain links TRBV3-1 (or the pseudogene TRBV3-2) with TRBJ2-7; D ambiguous. Per the germline V gene, CDR1 is LGHDT and CDR2 is YNNKEL (reference sequence). V lost 4 bases and J 4 bases, leaving 14 bases between the germline ends. CDR3 length: 14 residues. CDR3: CASSPPLSTYEQYF. In DNA form, the CDR3 reads TGTGCCAGCAGCCCCCCCCTCTCGACGTACGAGCAGTACTTC.

J is TRBJ2-1 and V is TRBV2; 13 bases fit TRBD2. This CDR3 has 16 amino acids. Germline V gives CDR1 SNHLY, CDR2 FYNNEI. V shed 6 bases and J 8 bases; nucleotides not matched to a gene: 10. CDR3 region: CASRAGLAGAGDEQFF. DNA for the CDR3: TGTGCCAGCAGAGCCGGACTAGCGGGGGCCGGGGATGAGCAGTTCTTC.

The chain uses TRBV10-1 and TRBJ1-2; possible D gene TRBD1, 5 bases. The CDR3 has 14 amino acids. Trimming removed 0 bases from V and 8 bases from J, with 13 bases in between. CDR1 WNHNN and CDR2 SYGVQD come from the germline V gene (reference sequence). The CDR3 region is CASSESVGDGGYTF. CDR3 in DNA: TGCGCCAGCAGTGAGTCGGTAGGGGATGGCGGCTACACCTTC.

This clone has more than one count but fewer than ten. The CDR3 loop is CASSHSGEAYNEQFF. CDR3 in DNA: TGTGCCAGCAGTCATAGCGGGGAGGCCTACAATGAGCAGTTCTTC. This sequence joins TRBV6-2 or TRBV6-3 and TRBJ2-1; 8 bases match TRBD2. Germline CDR1 reads MNHEY; CDR2 reads SVGEGT. This CDR3 is 15 amino acids long. With V trimmed by 5 bases and J by 2 bases, 5 bases remained unmatched.

This chain links TRBV2 with TRBJ1-2, with unresolved D. The CDR3 contains 15 residues. Germline V CDR1 and CDR2: SNHLY, FYNNEI. Trimming cost V 7 bases and J 5 bases, with 20 bases left between them. The DNA of the CDR3 is TGTGCCAGCAAAGAGGAGACGGCGGGGAAGTATGGCTACACCTTC. This codes for CASKEETAGKYGYTF. Based on the CDR3 plus reference TRBV2 and TRBJ1-2, the full variable domain is EPEVTQTPSHQVTQMGQEVILRCVPISNHLYFYWYRQILGQKVEFLVSFYNNEISEKSEIFDDQFSVERPDGSNFTLKIRSTKLEDSAMYFCASKEETAGKYGYTFGSGTRLTVV.

V is TRBV7-8 and J is TRBJ1-2, with D unclear. Germline CDR1 reads SGHVS; CDR2 reads FQNEAQ. V dropped 4 bases and J dropped 1 base, with 7 bases sitting between them. This CDR3 comprises 13 residues. The CDR3 region has the DNA TGTGCCAGCAGCTCTGTCGTTAACTATGGCTACACCTTC. Protein: CASSSVVNYGYTF.

The V gene is TRBV15, the J gene TRBJ2-3; D is perhaps TRBD1 (6 bases). The CDR3 extends over 14 amino acids. V lost 1 base and J lost 9, with 14 bases in between. The germline gives CDR1 LNHNV, CDR2 YYDKDF (reference sequence). The CDR3 here is CATSRVSTGRTQYF. The CDR3 DNA reads as TGTGCCACCAGCAGAGTCTCGACAGGCCGGACGCAGTATTTT.

This clone was seen once. The chain recombines TRBV6-1 with TRBJ1-2; 7 bases map to TRBD1. Per germline, CDR1 MNHNS and CDR2 SASEGT. The V segment lost 2 bases and the J segment 3 bases; nucleotides outside the gene matches: 12. The CDR3 extends over 17 amino acids. The chain's CDR3 is CASSEYAGGDADYGYTF. The CDR3 DNA is TGTGCCAGCAGTGAATACGCAGGGGGAGACGCGGACTATGGCTACACCTTC.